This T cell receptor (beta chain) is from a study of T cell repertoires in cytomegalovirus infection. This CDR3 has 15 residues. This clonotype was counted once. Antigen: not known. One end of the junction is discordant with germline, which a read error may explain. TCRdb ran MiXCR on the reads and lists one entry per CDR3 protein. The repertoire holds tens of thousands of distinct CDR3 sequences, about a fifth seen once, with roughly 90% in the top ten. This material consisted of CD8+ T cells from cultured PBMCs, taken from culture after CMV antigen stimulation. The chain combines TRBV12-3 or TRBV12-4 with TRBJ2-7; 8 nucleotides match TRBD2. This sequence was found in a human donor in good health (CMV status not recorded). Some clones in this sample may be carry-over from other donors' samples. In DNA, the CDR3 is TGTGCCAGCAGTTTTCTGGCGGGAGGTAACTACGAGCAGTATTTC. Its translation: CASSFLAGGNYEQYF.